This TCR beta chain is drawn from a study of blood T cell repertoires in COVID-19. This clone was seen only once. CDR3 size: 16 residues. The germline V gene has CDR1 MNHNS and CDR2 SASEGT. The junction had 9 bases not matched to a gene; V was cut back by 2 bases and J by 2 bases. Participants were aged about 18 to 100 years from around 24 US areas. Researchers sorted participants into cohorts using their self-reported clinical history. Two negative PCRs, clearance, or symptom resolution were required of recovered Cohort 3 donors. Source study methods: Quantification of nucleated cells was approximated via reference gene primer amplification. Clones were read by immunoSEQ multiplex PCR, and TCRdb kept only the in-frame ones, dropping some. V and J calls and clone size are given by that table; D and trimming were obtained from the DNA. Of roughly 300,000 clones in the sample, roughly 85% were seen once.

The genes are TRBV6-1 and TRBJ2-7; 7 bases align to TRBD2. This TCR was recovered from a woman between 45 and 60 years old who had recovered from COVID-19. What was sequenced was PBMCs or T cells enriched from blood (not recorded which). The CDR3 here is CASSESPSGRTYEQYF. As DNA, the CDR3 is TGTGCCAGCAGTGAATCCCCTAGCGGCCGAACCTACGAGCAGTACTTC.